This T cell receptor beta chain was identified during a study of control samples from healthy donors and cancer patients. The germline V and J ends were trimmed by 0 bases and 4 bases, with 7 bases remaining between them. In germline, CDR1 is SGHTA, CDR2 FQGNSA. The CDR3 loop spans 14 amino acids. Assay: immunoSEQ multiplex PCR; the TCRdb copy retains only in-frame clones and omits some. The table lists some 150,000 clones, about 95% of them singletons. The sample comprised PBMCs. This receptor was identified in a man between 60 and 75 years old with colorectal cancer. The rearrangement uses TRBV7-2 and TRBJ1-5; no firm D call. The DNA of the CDR3 is TGTGCCAGCAGCTTAGCGACAATAAATCAGCCCCAGCATTTT. This codes for CASSLATINQPQHF.